These T cell receptor beta chains were read from a single sample in a study of post-analysis software for immune sequencing data. Using its own MiXCR run on the PCR reads, TCRdb lists one record per CDR3 protein. The data show fewer than 700,000 distinct CDR3 sequences, around 44% seen once. Source material: blood. These receptors originate from a girl between 5 and 17 years old with multiple sclerosis. CDR3s include the opening cysteine and the closing phenylalanine or tryptophan. The D gene is left open where the match is weak. Clone size, where shown, is once, few, many, or a class for clones that have expanded.

V gene,clone size,D gene,J gene,CDR3 DNA,CDR3 protein
TRBV9,few,-,TRBJ2-3,TGTGCCAGCAGCGTAGATCCTAGCACAGATACGCAGTATTTT,CASSVDPSTDTQYF
TRBV29-1,many,-,TRBJ2-3,TGCAGCGTTGCCGAGGGGGGGCGCCTTAATACGCAGTATTTT,CSVAEGGRLNTQYF
TRBV28,-,-,TRBJ2-5,TGTGCCAGCAGACCCCGGGGGTGGCGGGAAATACAAGAGACCCAGTACTTC,CASRPRGWREIQETQYF
TRBV20-1,-,-,TRBJ2-1,TGCAGTGCTACCCGGCTAGCGACACCCTACAATGAGCAGTTCTTC,CSATRLATPYNEQFF
TRBV20-1,-,TRBD1,TRBJ2-6,TGCAGTGCTAGTAGACAGGGGGCTGATGGGGCCAACGTCCTGACTTTC,CSASRQGADGANVLTF
TRBV6-1,-,-,TRBJ2-5,TGTGCCAGCAGTAACAGATATCAAGAGACCCAGTACTTC,CASSNRYQETQYF
TRBV29-1,few,-,TRBJ2-7,TGCAGCGTCTTTCGGTCAGCGGGCAACGAGCAGTACTTC,CSVFRSAGNEQYF
TRBV10-2,-,-,TRBJ2-5,TGCGCCAGCAGTGATTGGGCAGGGGTTGGAGAGACCCAGTACTTC,CASSDWAGVGETQYF
TRBV7-2,-,-,TRBJ1-4,TGTGCCAGCAGCTCACAGTCGACCCTTAATGAAAAACTGTTTTTT,CASSSQSTLNEKLFF
TRBV12-3/TRBV12-4,few,-,TRBJ2-4,TGTGCCAGCAGTTCCCACCGGGACACCAAAAACATTCAGTACTTC,CASSSHRDTKNIQYF
TRBV5-1,-,-,TRBJ1-5,TGCGCCAGCAGCTTTGCCGGGGACAATCAGCCCCAGCATTTT,CASSFAGDNQPQHF
TRBV11-2,few,TRBD1,TRBJ2-4,TGTGCCAGCAGCTTATTGGGACAGGCACACAAAAACATTCAGTACTTC,CASSLLGQAHKNIQYF
TRBV12-3/TRBV12-4,few,-,TRBJ1-2,TGTGCCAGCAGTTTGACAGTCCGTGGGGGATATGGCTACACCTTC,CASSLTVRGGYGYTF
TRBV3-1,-,-,TRBJ2-5,TGTGCCAGCAGCGATTCGGGATTTCCGACCCAGTACTTC,CASSDSGFPTQYF
TRBV6-1,-,TRBD1,TRBJ1-1,TGTGCCAGCAGGATGACAGGGGGCAATACTGAAGCTTTCTTT,CASRMTGGNTEAFF
TRBV20-1,-,TRBD2,TRBJ2-5,TGCAGTGCCCAAAAGGGTAGCGGGAGGGAAGAGACCCAGTACTTC,CSAQKGSGREETQYF
TRBV29-1,-,TRBD1,TRBJ2-6,TGCAACCCGGGACAGGACTGGAACAACGTCCTGACTTTC,CNPGQDWNNVLTF